This T cell receptor beta chain comes out of a study of T cells in narcolepsy. Background on the study: Enrolled donors included narcolepsy type 1 or type 2 patients and healthy controls.

The assay was immunoSEQ multiplex PCR, and TCRdb's table has in-frame clones only and misses some. The data hold 20,000 to 30,000 clones, with 81% observed a single time. Study-wide results and caveats: Autoreactive HCRT-specific and TRIB2-specific clonotypes were marked in same-patient CSF-versus-blood CD4+ comparisons. Healthy controls reportedly lacked the autoreactive clonotypes serially found in patients' blood.

The ends lost 4 bases at V and 4 bases at J; junction bases unmatched: 5. Germline V CDR1 and CDR2: SGHDT, YYEEEE. This CDR3 spans 14 amino acids. About this clone: Its antigen is undetermined.

The chain combines TRBV5-6 with TRBJ2-7; 10 positions match TRBD1. The receptor was derived from a human donor in good health. Sequencing used memory (CD45RA-) CD4+ T cells from blood. CDR3 in DNA: TGTGCCAGCAGCGGTAGACAGGGGGCTTACGAGCAGTACTTC. Its protein is CASSGRQGAYEQYF. The variable domain in full, completed from reference TRBV5-6 and TRBJ2-7, reads DAGVTQSPTHLIKTRGQQVTLRCSPKSGHDTVSWYQQALGQGPQFIFQYYEEEERQRGNFPDRFSGHQFPNYSSELNVNALLLGDSALYLCASSGRQGAYEQYFGPGTRLTVT.